The 26 T cell receptor beta chains presented below share a single source sample, sequenced in a study of spatial heterogeneity in lung cancer. This sample's time point: sample taken at primary tumor resection. From the 5' RACE reads, TCRdb called clonotypes with MiXCR, one entry per CDR3 protein. The sample lists approximately 66,000 distinct CDR3 sequences, approximately 6.3% occurring once. Specimen: PBMCs, collected at surgery. The source of these receptors is a female donor with early-stage non-small cell lung cancer.

This clonotype was found a few times. V is TRBV5-1 and J is TRBJ2-3; maybe TRBD2 (7 bases). CDR1 is SGHRS, CDR2 YFSETQ, per germline. CDR3 length: 16 amino acids. Trimming took 0 bases from V and 5 from J, leaving 16 bases between them. The CDR3: CASSLGIRGAEDTQYF. The CDR3 nucleotides read TGCGCCAGCAGCTTGGGGATCCGGGGGGCCGAAGATACGCAGTATTTT.

This clonotype was picked up many times. This sequence joins TRBV3-1 and TRBJ2-7; tentative D call: TRBD2 (5 bases). Germline assignment: CDR1 LGHDT and CDR2 YNNKEL (reference sequence). This CDR3 is 13 amino acids long. As DNA, the CDR3 is TGTGCCAGCAGCCAAGGAGGGAAGGCATGGAAATCGGTC. As protein: CASSQGGKAWKSV.

This clonotype was counted at least ten times. The J gene is TRBJ2-7, the V gene TRBV20-1; D not resolved. The germline CDR1 and CDR2 sequences are DFQATT and SNEGSKA (reference sequence). The CDR3 covers 12 residues. Deletions cut 5 bases from V and 0 bases from J, with 8 bases between. Here the CDR3 reads CSAFYSSYEQYF. The CDR3 DNA sequence: TGCAGTGCTTTTTATAGCTCCTACGAGCAGTACTTC.

Only a few counts were recorded for this clonotype. This rearrangement joins TRBV5-4 to TRBJ2-5; 11 nucleotides align to TRBD1. This CDR3 spans 14 amino acids. Germline-derived CDR1 and CDR2 are SGHNT and YYREEE (reference sequence). The ends lost 4 bases at V and 2 bases at J; junction bases unmatched: 1. The CDR3, as DNA: TGTGCCAGCAGCGGGACAGGGGGGCAAGAGACCCAGTACTTC. This translates into CASSGTGGQETQYF. Combining the CDR3 with reference TRBV5-4 and TRBJ2-5 gives the whole variable domain ETGVTQSPTHLIKTRGQQVTLRCSSQSGHNTVSWYQQALGQGPQFIFQYYREEENGRGNFPPRFSGLQFPNYSSELNVNALELDDSALYLCASSGTGGQETQYFGPGTRLLVL.

This clonotype was recorded many times. The V gene is TRBV7-3, the J gene TRBJ2-3, with a tentative D call TRBD1 (5 bases). Germline-derived CDR1 and CDR2 are SGHTA and FQGTGA. Trimming removed 5 bases at V and 1 base at J, with 16 bases between. The CDR3 is 16 amino acids. CDR3 amino acids: CASSKQGFTGTDTQYF. CDR3 nucleotide sequence: TGTGCCAGCAGCAAGCAGGGTTTTACTGGCACAGATACGCAGTATTTT.

This clonotype was observed at least ten times. The gene calls are TRBV19 and TRBJ2-1; weak D call: TRBD2 (6 bases). The germline V and J ends were trimmed by 5 bases and 0 bases, with 14 bases remaining between them. The germline V gene has CDR1 LNHDA and CDR2 SQIVND (reference sequence). The CDR3 is 16 amino acids. The CDR3 here is CASSATSRRSYNEQFF. In nucleotides, the CDR3 is TGTGCCAGTAGTGCCACTAGCCGACGCTCCTACAATGAGCAGTTCTTC.

This clonotype was found a few times. This chain connects TRBV14 to TRBJ2-3, with TRBD1 as a possible D gene (5 bases). V shed 4 bases and J shed 0 bases, with 14 bases lying between them. From germline, CDR1 is SGHDN and CDR2 FVKESK. This CDR3 has 16 residues. CDR3 DNA: TGTGCCAGCAGCCCGAAGGGGCAAATGAGCACAGATACGCAGTATTTT. This translates into CASSPKGQMSTDTQYF.

V usage is TRBV12-3 or TRBV12-4 and J usage is TRBJ2-2, with 10 bases fitting TRBD1. This CDR3 contains 15 residues. Trimming at V came to 7 bases and at J to 4 bases, leaving 6 bases not matched to a gene. CDR3 sequence: CASIPGQGSTGELFF. CDR3 bases: TGTGCCAGCATCCCGGGACAGGGGAGCACCGGGGAGCTGTTTTTT.

This clonotype appeared many times. The V gene is TRBV20-1, the J gene TRBJ2-1, with D perhaps matching TRBD1 (7 bases). From germline, CDR1 is DFQATT and CDR2 SNEGSKA (reference sequence). The V and J ends lost 5 bases and 6 bases respectively, with 14 bases between them. CDR3 length equals 13 residues. CDR3 sequence (DNA): TGCAGTGCTTTCCGACAGGGAGGCAATGAGCAGTTCTTC. This codes for CSAFRQGGNEQFF.

This clonotype was detected a few times. The chain uses TRBV28 and TRBJ2-5; D gene ambiguous. Trimming removed 2 bases at V and 4 bases at J, with 5 bases between. This CDR3 is 12 amino acids long. Germline loops: CDR1 MDHEN, CDR2 SYDVKM. The CDR3 protein is CASSLDIETQYF. CDR3 nucleotides: TGTGCCAGCAGTTTAGACATAGAGACCCAGTACTTC.

This clonotype was observed a few times. The chain has TRBV14 and TRBJ1-1; TRBD1 aligns across 8 bases. Trimming removed 2 bases from V and 6 bases from J; junction bases left unmatched: 14. Germline CDR1 reads SGHDN; CDR2 reads FVKESK. The CDR3 totals 17 residues. The CDR3 is CASSQPHPDRALAEAFF. DNA of the CDR3: TGTGCCAGCAGCCAACCACACCCGGACAGGGCTCTCGCTGAAGCTTTCTTT.

This clonotype was seen a handful of times. As DNA, the CDR3 is TGTGCCAGCAGCGAAAGGGCGCCCCAGCATTTT. Protein sequence: CASSERAPQHF. V and J are TRBV28 and TRBJ1-5, with D unclear. The germline gives CDR1 MDHEN, CDR2 SYDVKM. The CDR3 is made up of 11 amino acids. Between the trimmed V and J ends, which lost 6 bases and 9 bases, there was a span of 9 bases.

The V and J genes are TRBV2 and TRBJ2-1; D gene unclear. This CDR3 comprises 12 residues. The germline V gene has CDR1 SNHLY and CDR2 FYNNEI. V lost 6 bases, J lost 16 bases, and 19 bases lay in between. CDR3 nucleotide sequence: TGTGCCAGCAGCCTATGGACGGACGATTATTTCTTC. This codes for CASSLWTDDYFF.

This clonotype was detected ten times or more. The rearrangement joins TRBV5-1 to TRBJ2-3, with D possibly TRBD2 on 5 matching bases. Germline loops: CDR1 SGHRS, CDR2 YFSETQ. The V gene lost 7 bases and the J gene lost 2 bases, with 14 bases spanning the gap. This CDR3 spans 14 amino acids. CDR3 sequence reads: CASALASDTDTQYF. The CDR3 nucleotides read TGCGCCAGCGCTCTAGCATCGGACACAGATACGCAGTATTTT.

This clonotype was counted a single time. A much larger clone differs by one base, so this may be a read error. The chain recombines TRBV6-5 with TRBJ2-2; D unresolved. V was cut by 0 bases and J by 9 bases, with 8 bases left in between. Germline values: CDR1 MNHEY, CDR2 SVGAGI. The CDR3 totals 13 residues. CDR3 protein: CASSYSITRELFF. The CDR3 coding sequence is TGTGCCAGCAGTTACTCGATAACCCGGGAGCTGTTTTTT.

In its sample, this clonotype was seen a few times. The chain couples TRBV5-4 to TRBJ2-1; D is tentatively TRBD1 or TRBD2 (6 bases each). This CDR3 has 15 residues. V lost 0 bases and J 0 bases, leaving 7 bases between the germline ends. The germline V gene has CDR1 SGHNT and CDR2 YYREEE (reference sequence). The CDR3 protein is CASSLEGGSYNEQFF. CDR3 nucleotide sequence: TGTGCCAGCAGCTTGGAGGGGGGCTCCTACAATGAGCAGTTCTTC.

The chain carries TRBV12-3 or TRBV12-4 and TRBJ2-2; the D call may be TRBD1 or TRBD2 (5 bases each). This CDR3 region has 11 residues. V was trimmed by 5 bases and J by 7 bases, leaving 5 bases between them. In nucleotides, the CDR3 is TGTGCCAGCAGTGGGGGCGGGGAGCTGTTTTTT. It is translated as CASSGGGELFF.

This clonotype was counted at least ten times. V and J are TRBV7-2 and TRBJ1-6; possible D gene TRBD1, 5 bases. V shed 5 bases and J shed 10 bases, with 15 bases lying between them. Germline V gene data show CDR1 as SGHTA and CDR2 as FQGNSA. This CDR3 spans 14 amino acids. DNA for the CDR3: TGTGCCAGCAGCCAACCAGGACACAAGTCACCCCTCCACTTT. It codes for CASSQPGHKSPLHF. The full variable domain, with the rest looked up from reference TRBV7-2 and TRBJ1-6, is GAGVSQSPSNKVTEKGKDVELRCDPISGHTALYWYRQSLGQGLEFLIYFQGNSAPDKSGLPSDRFSAERTGGSVSTLTIQRTQQEDSAVYLCASSQPGHKSPLHFGNGTRLTVT.

On this clonotype: One end of the junction fails to match germline, which may point to a read error. The V and J genes are TRBV6-6 and TRBJ1-5; D is unresolved. This CDR3 is 14 amino acids long. The germline V gene encodes CDR1 MNHNY and CDR2 SVGAGI (reference sequence). Written as DNA, the CDR3 is TGTCCCAGCACCTACCAACAGCGCAATCAGCCCCAGCATTTT. The encoded protein is CPSTYQQRNQPQHF.

The table lists this clonotype with a few counts. This rearrangement joins TRBV5-6 to TRBJ2-4; no clear D. Looked up from germline, CDR1 is SGHDT and CDR2 is YYEEEE. CDR3 length equals 16 residues. V dropped 3 bases and J dropped 0 bases, with 13 bases sitting between them. In DNA, the CDR3 is TGTGCCAGCAGCTCCTACAGTGCAATAGCCAAAAACATTCAGTACTTC. Amino acid sequence: CASSSYSAIAKNIQYF.

This clonotype was recorded many times. CDR3 loop: CASSGKDRGGSTDTQYF. In DNA, the CDR3 is TGTGCCAGCAGCGGGAAGGACAGGGGAGGGTCAACAGATACGCAGTATTTT. This chain uses TRBV9 with TRBJ2-3; 9 nucleotides agree with TRBD1. The CDR3 contains 17 residues. V trimming: 3 bases; J trimming: 3 bases; junction bases outside the gene matches: 11. From germline, CDR1 is SGDLS and CDR2 YYNGEE.

The genes are TRBV28 and TRBJ2-7; 7 bases agree with TRBD2. The J segment lost 0 bases and the V segment lost 3 bases, leaving 5 bases of the junction unmatched. This CDR3 has 15 residues. Per germline, CDR1 MDHEN and CDR2 SYDVKM. The CDR3 sequence is CASSLGLAVSYEQYF. DNA of the CDR3: TGTGCCAGCAGTTTGGGGCTAGCGGTCTCCTACGAGCAGTACTTC.

This clonotype was detected a few times. This rearrangement joins TRBV20-1 to TRBJ2-7; 7 nucleotides match TRBD2. The CDR3 spans 12 residues. Germline loops: CDR1 DFQATT, CDR2 SNEGSKA (reference sequence). Trimming cost V 5 bases and J 8 bases; bases outside gene matches: 9. The chain's CDR3 is CSARGTGGKQYF. In DNA form, the CDR3 reads TGCAGTGCTCGCGGGACCGGGGGGAAGCAGTACTTC.

This clonotype has a count of ten or more. The rearrangement links TRBV20-1 to TRBJ1-2; D gene unclear. Trimming left V 2 bases short and J 6 bases short, with 16 bases between. Germline V gene lookup returns CDR1 DFQATT and CDR2 SNEGSKA (reference sequence). The CDR3 contains 14 residues. CDR3 in amino acids: CSARTSPGRDGYTF. In nucleotides, the CDR3 is TGCAGTGCTAGAACCTCCCCGGGTCGGGATGGCTACACCTTC.

This clonotype was detected many times. The chain combines TRBV20-1 with TRBJ2-3, with 8 bases fitting TRBD2. The ends lost 4 bases at V and 2 bases at J; junction bases unmatched: 8. The CDR3 is 15 amino acids. Germline-derived CDR1 and CDR2 are DFQATT and SNEGSKA (reference sequence). The CDR3 bases are TGCAGTGCTACGCCGGGACTAGTAGTCACAGATACGCAGTATTTT. It specifies CSATPGLVVTDTQYF.

This clonotype appeared a few times. The chain uses TRBV20-1 and TRBJ2-5, with D maybe TRBD1 (6 bases). CDR3 length equals 13 residues. Germline CDR1 and CDR2: DFQATT and SNEGSKA (reference sequence). The V end lost 6 bases, the J end lost 1 base, and 12 bases lay between the germline ends. CDR3 protein: CSAFGQIQETQYF. DNA for the CDR3: TGCAGTGCCTTCGGACAGATCCAAGAGACCCAGTACTTC.